The 18 T cell receptor beta chains below all came from one sample that was sequenced in a study of blood T cell repertoires in COVID-19. Here immunoSEQ multiplex PCR was the method, and the copy in TCRdb shows in-frame clones only, minus some. The table lists roughly 250,000 clones, roughly 90% of them singletons. The sequenced material came from PBMCs or T cells enriched from blood (not recorded which). Source of these receptors: a woman aged 35 to 49 with acute COVID-19.

This chain connects TRBV23-1 to TRBJ2-7, with 7 bases matching TRBD2. TRBV23-1 is sorted into the ORF group, with uncertain function. The CDR3 is 13 amino acids. V trimming: 4 bases; J trimming: 3 bases; junction bases outside the gene matches: 3. CDR3 sequence (DNA): TGCGCCAGCAGTCGGGAGGGATTCTACGAGCAGTACTTC. Translated, it gives CASSREGFYEQYF.

The chain has TRBV7-9 and TRBJ2-7, with D unclear. V lost 2 bases, J lost 3 bases, and 8 bases lay in between. The CDR3 is 13 amino acids. Germline CDR1 SEHNR, CDR2 FQNEAQ (reference sequence). The DNA of the CDR3 is TGTGCCAGCAGCTTAAGTTCCGGCTACGAGCAGTACTTC. Translation: CASSLSSGYEQYF.

The chain employs TRBV28 and TRBJ1-5, with 9 bases identical to TRBD1. Per germline, CDR1 MDHEN and CDR2 SYDVKM. V dropped 5 bases and J dropped 9; count of bases not matched to a gene: 5. CDR3 size: 13 residues. CDR3 nucleotides: TGTGCCAGCAGTAGACAGGGGGGCGGGCCCCAGCATTTT. Translation gives CASSRQGGGPQHF. Based on the CDR3 plus reference TRBV28 and TRBJ1-5, the full variable domain is DVKVTQSSRYLVKRTGEKVFLECVQDMDHENMFWYRQDPGLGLRLIYFSYDVKMKEKGDIPEGYSVSREKKERFSLILESASTNQTSMYLCASSRQGGGPQHFGDGTRLSIL.

The J gene is TRBJ2-1, the V gene TRBV5-1, with 11 bases aligning to TRBD1. Germline V gene sequence: CDR1 SGHRS, CDR2 YFSETQ. The length of the CDR3 is 16 residues. Trimming took 3 bases from V and 6 from J; bases not matched to a gene: 8. CDR3 amino acids: CASSYYPGTGGNEQFF. The CDR3 region has the DNA TGCGCCAGCAGCTATTATCCCGGGACAGGGGGCAATGAGCAGTTCTTC.

The rearrangement uses TRBV9 and TRBJ1-1; D may be TRBD1 (5 bases). V was shortened by 0 bases and J by 5 bases, with 11 bases between the two germline ends. This CDR3 is 14 amino acids long. Germline V gives CDR1 SGDLS, CDR2 YYNGEE. CDR3 bases: TGTGCCAGCAGCGTAGGACAGACGAGGACTGAAGCTTTCTTT. It codes for CASSVGQTRTEAFF.

This chain links TRBV25-1 with TRBJ1-2; TRBD1 might be the D (6 bases). The CDR3 runs 15 residues. The germline gives CDR1 MGHDK, CDR2 SYGVNS. The V end was cut by 5 bases, the J end by 8 bases, with 21 bases between. In DNA, the CDR3 is TGTGCCAGCAGTAGTAACAGGGTGAGGTTTCGGGGCTACACCTTC. This gives the protein CASSSNRVRFRGYTF.

This clone occurred once. This CDR3 reads CASSLAAVEGEKLFF. The CDR3 nucleotides read TGCGCCAGCAGCTTGGCCGCGGTGGAGGGTGAAAAACTGTTTTTT. The chain joins TRBV5-1 to TRBJ1-4; D gene ambiguous. V shed 0 bases and J shed 7 bases, with 13 bases lying between them. The germline CDR1 and CDR2 sequences are SGHRS and YFSETQ. The CDR3 sequence is 15 residues long. The whole variable domain, remainder taken from reference TRBV5-1 and TRBJ1-4, is KAGVTQTPRYLIKTRGQQVTLSCSPISGHRSVSWYQQTPGQGLQFLFEYFSETQRNKGNFPGRFSGRQFSNSRSEMNVSTLELGDSALYLCASSLAAVEGEKLFFGSGTQLSVL.

J is TRBJ2-1 and V is TRBV6-6; 10 bases are a match to TRBD2. Germline trimming cut 5 bases from V and 7 bases from J; bases unmatched to any gene: 5. This CDR3 has 14 amino acids. The germline CDR1 and CDR2 sequences are MNHNY and SVGAGI (reference sequence). As DNA, the CDR3 is TGTGCCAGCAGTCCCCGGACTAGCGGAAATGAGCAGTTCTTC. It yields the protein CASSPRTSGNEQFF.

The chain employs TRBV29-1 and TRBJ2-1, with 11 bases matching TRBD1. The V and J ends lost 3 bases and 2 bases, in that order; junction bases with no gene match: 0. Germline CDR1 and CDR2: SQVTM and ANQGSEA. CDR3 length: 14 amino acids. DNA of the CDR3: TGCAGCGTTGAGGGACAGGGGGCCTACAATGAGCAGTTCTTC. Translation: CSVEGQGAYNEQFF.

The rearrangement uses TRBV6-2 or TRBV6-3 and TRBJ2-7, with unresolved D. The CDR3 has 11 amino acids. Between the trimmed V and J ends, which lost 5 bases and 5 bases, there was a span of 7 bases. Looked up from germline, CDR1 is MNHEY and CDR2 is SVGEGT. CDR3 loop: CASSQNDEQYF. DNA of the CDR3: TGTGCCAGCAGTCAGAACGACGAGCAGTACTTC.

The V and J genes are TRBV28 and TRBJ2-4, with a weak D call TRBD1 (5 bases). Germline CDR1 is MDHEN and CDR2 is SYDVKM. Trimming left V 3 bases short and J 0 bases short, with 9 bases between. This CDR3 comprises 15 residues. CDR3: CASSFRALAKNIQYF. The CDR3 bases are TGTGCCAGCAGTTTCAGGGCCTTAGCCAAAAACATTCAGTACTTC.

CDR3 loop: CASSRDTDYGYTF. The CDR3, as DNA: TGTGCCAGCAGTCGGGACACTGACTATGGCTACACCTTC. The chain uses TRBV6-5 and TRBJ1-2; a possible D gene is TRBD1 (6 bases). This CDR3 is 13 amino acids long. Looked up from germline, CDR1 is MNHEY and CDR2 is SVGAGI. V shed 5 bases and J shed 3 bases, with 10 bases lying between them.

V is TRBV30 and J is TRBJ2-7, with a weak D call TRBD2 (5 bases). Between the trimmed V and J ends, which lost 2 bases and 3 bases, there was a span of 11 bases. The CDR3 sequence is 13 residues long. Germline V CDR1 and CDR2: GTSNPN, SVGIG (reference sequence). Written as DNA, the CDR3 is TGTGCCTGGAGTACCGGGGATGGCTACGAGCAGTACTTC. As protein: CAWSTGDGYEQYF.

The rearrangement links TRBV29-1 to TRBJ2-3; TRBD2 matches at 15 bases. Trimming cost V 6 bases and J 2 bases; bases outside gene matches: 6. This CDR3 region has 16 residues. Germline-derived CDR1 and CDR2 are SQVTM and ANQGSEA. The CDR3 sequence: CSVLGTSGRNTDTQYF. In DNA form, the CDR3 reads TGCAGCGTCCTAGGGACTAGCGGGAGGAACACAGATACGCAGTATTTT.

CDR3 DNA: TGTGCCAGCAGTCCCCTAGGCCAGGGGGAAAAACTGTTTTTT. As protein: CASSPLGQGEKLFF. V gene TRBV27 combines with J gene TRBJ1-4; possibly TRBD1 for D (6 bases). The CDR3 has 14 amino acids. Germline CDR1 is MNHEY and CDR2 is SMNVEV (reference sequence). Trimming removed 5 bases from V and 8 bases from J, with 15 bases in between. Supplemented by reference TRBV27 and TRBJ1-4, the full variable domain reads EAQVTQNPRYLITVTGKKLTVTCSQNMNHEYMSWYRQDPGLGLRQIYYSMNVEVTDKGDVPEGYKVSRKEKRNFPLILESPSPNQTSLYFCASSPLGQGEKLFFGSGTQLSVL.

The chain is built from TRBV14 and TRBJ2-1; D possibly corresponds to TRBD2 (5 bases). CDR3 length equals 14 residues. V was clipped by 3 bases and J by 7 bases, with 13 bases between them. CDR1 is SGHDN and CDR2 is FVKESK in the germline V gene. CDR3 in amino acids: CASSHGTGGNEQFF. For the CDR3, the DNA is TGTGCCAGCAGCCACGGAACTGGCGGGAATGAGCAGTTCTTC.

This rearrangement joins TRBV6-1 to TRBJ1-5, with 7 bases fitting TRBD1. Germline CDR1 reads MNHNS; CDR2 reads SASEGT. V lost 1 base and J lost 6; bases outside the gene matches: 6. The CDR3 spans 15 residues. CDR3 sequence (DNA): TGTGCCAGCAGTGAAGGGACAGGCTCGGGTCAGCCCCAGCATTTT. This encodes CASSEGTGSGQPQHF.

CDR3 nucleotides: TGTGCCAGCAGCCAGACGACAGGGCGAAATGAGCAGTTCTTC. It encodes CASSQTTGRNEQFF. V and J are TRBV3-1 (or the pseudogene TRBV3-2) and TRBJ2-1; 7 bases agree with TRBD1. This CDR3 region has 14 residues. Germline-derived CDR1 and CDR2 are LGHDT and YNNKEL (reference sequence). Germline trimming cut 3 bases from V and 7 bases from J; bases unmatched to any gene: 6.